This T cell receptor (beta chain) was captured in a study of T cell responses to AZD1222 COVID-19 vaccine. The V and J ends lost 3 bases and 1 base, in that order; junction bases with no gene match: 4. The CDR3 has 15 residues. Germline values: CDR1 SGHNT, CDR2 YENEEA. Generated by immunoSEQ multiplex PCR, the TCRdb table keeps only in-frame clones and is missing some. This table has approximately 180,000 clones, approximately 94% appearing once. This specimen was peripheral blood, taken 28 days after the second dose of the MenACWY control vaccine. The rearrangement uses TRBV11-3 and TRBJ2-5; the match to TRBD2 covers 8 bases. This TCR derives from an adult who received the MenACWY meningococcal vaccine as a control. The CDR3 coding sequence is TGTGCCAGCAGCTTTGGAACTAGCGGCCAAGAGACCCAGTACTTC. This gives the protein CASSFGTSGQETQYF. The variable domain in full, completed from reference TRBV11-3 and TRBJ2-5, reads EAGVVQSPRYKIIEKKQPVAFWCNPISGHNTLYWYLQNLGQGPELLIRYENEEAVDDSQLPKDRFSAERLKGVDSTLKIQPAELGDSAVYLCASSFGTSGQETQYFGPGTRLLVL.